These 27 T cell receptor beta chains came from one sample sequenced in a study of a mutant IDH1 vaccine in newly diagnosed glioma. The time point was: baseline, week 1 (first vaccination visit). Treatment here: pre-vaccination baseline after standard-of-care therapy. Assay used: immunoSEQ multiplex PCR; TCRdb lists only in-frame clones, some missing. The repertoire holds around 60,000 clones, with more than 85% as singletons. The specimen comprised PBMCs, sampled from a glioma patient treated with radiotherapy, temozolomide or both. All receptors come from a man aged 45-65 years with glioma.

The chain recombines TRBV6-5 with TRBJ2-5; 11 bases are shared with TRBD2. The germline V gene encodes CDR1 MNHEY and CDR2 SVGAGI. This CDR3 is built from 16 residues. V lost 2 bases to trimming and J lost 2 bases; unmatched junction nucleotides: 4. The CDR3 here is CASSYSTSGRQETQYF. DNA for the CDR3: TGTGCCAGCAGTTACAGTACTAGCGGGAGACAAGAGACCCAGTACTTC.

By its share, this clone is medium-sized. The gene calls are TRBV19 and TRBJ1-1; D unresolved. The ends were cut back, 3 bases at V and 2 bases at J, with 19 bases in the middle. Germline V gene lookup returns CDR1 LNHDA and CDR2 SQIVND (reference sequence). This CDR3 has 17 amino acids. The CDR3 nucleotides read TGTGCCAGTAGTATTGGAAAGGGCGAAAGTCTAAACACTGAAGCTTTCTTT. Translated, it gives CASSIGKGESLNTEAFF.

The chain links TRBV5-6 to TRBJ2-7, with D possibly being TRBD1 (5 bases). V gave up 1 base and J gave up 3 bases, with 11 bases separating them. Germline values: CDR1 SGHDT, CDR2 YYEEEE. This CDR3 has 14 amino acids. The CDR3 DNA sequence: TGTGCCAGCAGCTTGAACCAGGGCCTCTACGAGCAGTACTTC. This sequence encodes CASSLNQGLYEQYF.

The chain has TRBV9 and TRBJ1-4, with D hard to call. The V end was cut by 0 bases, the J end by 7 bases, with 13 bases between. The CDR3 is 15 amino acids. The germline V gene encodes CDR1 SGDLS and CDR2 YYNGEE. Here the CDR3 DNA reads TGTGCCAGCAGCGTAGTAGAGTCAGGCGGTGAAAAACTGTTTTTT. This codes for CASSVVESGGEKLFF.

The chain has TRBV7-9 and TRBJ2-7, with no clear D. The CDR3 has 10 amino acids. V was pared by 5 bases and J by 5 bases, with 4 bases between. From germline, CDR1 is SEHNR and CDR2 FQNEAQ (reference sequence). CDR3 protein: CASSNNEQYF. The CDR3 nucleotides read TGTGCCAGCAGCAACAACGAGCAGTACTTC.

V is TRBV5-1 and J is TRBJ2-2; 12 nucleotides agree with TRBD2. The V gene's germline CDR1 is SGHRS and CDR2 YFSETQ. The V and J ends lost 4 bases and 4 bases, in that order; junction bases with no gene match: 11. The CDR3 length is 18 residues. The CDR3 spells CASSPVVTSGSSTGELFF. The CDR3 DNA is TGCGCCAGCAGCCCGGTAGTGACTAGCGGGAGTTCCACCGGGGAGCTGTTTTTT.

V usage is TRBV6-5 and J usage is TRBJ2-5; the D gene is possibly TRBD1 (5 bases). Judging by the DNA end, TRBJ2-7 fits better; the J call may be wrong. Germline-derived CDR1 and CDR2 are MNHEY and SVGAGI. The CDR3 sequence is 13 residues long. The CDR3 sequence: CASRGFSVYEQYF. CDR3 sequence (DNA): TGTGCCAGTAGGGGTTTTTCCGTCTACGAGCAGTACTTC.

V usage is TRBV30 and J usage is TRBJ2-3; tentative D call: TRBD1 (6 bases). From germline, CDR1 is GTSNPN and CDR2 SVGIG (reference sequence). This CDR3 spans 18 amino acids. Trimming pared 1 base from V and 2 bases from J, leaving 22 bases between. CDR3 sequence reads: CAWSGQVLRLSATDTQYF. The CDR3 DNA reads TGTGCCTGGAGTGGACAGGTTCTACGACTGTCGGCCACAGATACGCAGTATTTT.

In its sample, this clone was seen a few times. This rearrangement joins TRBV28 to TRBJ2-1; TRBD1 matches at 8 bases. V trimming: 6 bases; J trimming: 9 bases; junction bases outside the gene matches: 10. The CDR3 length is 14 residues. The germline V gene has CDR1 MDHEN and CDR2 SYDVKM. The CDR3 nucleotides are TGTGCCAGCAGGCGACAGGGGATGGGGGGTGAGCAGTTCTTC. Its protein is CASRRQGMGGEQFF.

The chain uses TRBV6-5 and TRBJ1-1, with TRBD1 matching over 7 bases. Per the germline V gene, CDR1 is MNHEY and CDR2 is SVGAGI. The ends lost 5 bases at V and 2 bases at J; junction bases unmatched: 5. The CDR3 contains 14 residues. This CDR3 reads CASSPGTANTEAFF. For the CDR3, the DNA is TGTGCCAGCAGTCCGGGGACAGCTAACACTGAAGCTTTCTTT.

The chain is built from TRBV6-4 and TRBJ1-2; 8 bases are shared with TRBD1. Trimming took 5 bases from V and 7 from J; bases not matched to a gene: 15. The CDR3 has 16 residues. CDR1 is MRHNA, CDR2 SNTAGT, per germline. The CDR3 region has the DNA TGTGCCAGCAGTAAGACAGGGGCGCTATGTTTTATTGGCTACACCTTC. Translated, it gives CASSKTGALCFIGYTF.

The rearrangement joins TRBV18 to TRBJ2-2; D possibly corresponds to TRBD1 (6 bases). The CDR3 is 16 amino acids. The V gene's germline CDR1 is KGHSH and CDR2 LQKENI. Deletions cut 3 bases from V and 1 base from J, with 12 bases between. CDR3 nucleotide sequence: TGTGCCAGCTCACCGTCCGGGACACGGAACACCGGGGAGCTGTTTTTT. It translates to CASSPSGTRNTGELFF.

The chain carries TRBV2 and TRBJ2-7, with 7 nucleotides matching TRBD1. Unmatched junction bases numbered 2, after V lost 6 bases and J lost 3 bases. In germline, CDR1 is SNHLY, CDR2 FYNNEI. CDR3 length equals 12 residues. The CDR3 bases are TGTGCCAGCAGGGGGGACAGCTACGAGCAGTACTTC. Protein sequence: CASRGDSYEQYF.

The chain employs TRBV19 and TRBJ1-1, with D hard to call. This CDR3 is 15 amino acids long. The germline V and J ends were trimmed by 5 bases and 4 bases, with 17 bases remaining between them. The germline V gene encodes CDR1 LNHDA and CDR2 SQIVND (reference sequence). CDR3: CASSEGQYGGTEAFF. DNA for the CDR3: TGTGCCAGTAGTGAAGGCCAGTACGGTGGCACTGAAGCTTTCTTT.

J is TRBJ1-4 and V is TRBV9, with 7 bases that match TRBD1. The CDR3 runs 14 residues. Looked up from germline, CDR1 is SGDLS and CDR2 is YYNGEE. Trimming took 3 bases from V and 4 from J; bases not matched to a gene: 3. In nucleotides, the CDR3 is TGTGCCAGCAGCGGACAGGGAATTAATGAAAAACTGTTTTTT. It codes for CASSGQGINEKLFF.

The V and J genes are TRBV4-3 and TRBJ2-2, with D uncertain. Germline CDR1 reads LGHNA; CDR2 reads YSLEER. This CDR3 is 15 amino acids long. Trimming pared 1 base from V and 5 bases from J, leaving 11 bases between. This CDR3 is CASSQVYRGTGELFF. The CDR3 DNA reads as TGCGCCAGCAGCCAAGTCTACCGTGGGACCGGGGAGCTGTTTTTT.

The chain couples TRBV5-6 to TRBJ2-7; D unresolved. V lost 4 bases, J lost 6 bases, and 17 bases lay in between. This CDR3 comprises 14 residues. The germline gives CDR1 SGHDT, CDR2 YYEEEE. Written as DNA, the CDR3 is TGTGCCAGCAGCCCCGGGTTCGAGAGAGGCGAGCAGTACTTC. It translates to CASSPGFERGEQYF.

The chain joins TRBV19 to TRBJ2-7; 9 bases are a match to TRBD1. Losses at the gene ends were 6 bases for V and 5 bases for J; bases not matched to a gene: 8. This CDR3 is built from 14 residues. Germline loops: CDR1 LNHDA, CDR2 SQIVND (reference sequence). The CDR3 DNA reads TGTGCCAGTAGGAGCGGGACAGGGATCCACGAGCAGTACTTC. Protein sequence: CASRSGTGIHEQYF.

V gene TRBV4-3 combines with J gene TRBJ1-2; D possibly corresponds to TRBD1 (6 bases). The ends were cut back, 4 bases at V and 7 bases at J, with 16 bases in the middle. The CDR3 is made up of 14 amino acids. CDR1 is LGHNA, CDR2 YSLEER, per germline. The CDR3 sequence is CASSPSGGYSGYTF. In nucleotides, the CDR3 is TGCGCCAGCAGCCCCTCGGGGGGCTATTCTGGCTACACCTTC.

CDR3 coding DNA: TGTGCCAGCTTCGACGAAGCACCGGTCTACGAGCAGTACTTC. This translates into CASFDEAPVYEQYF. The chain couples TRBV21-1 to TRBJ2-7. TRBV21-1 is a known pseudogene. The CDR3 runs 14 residues.

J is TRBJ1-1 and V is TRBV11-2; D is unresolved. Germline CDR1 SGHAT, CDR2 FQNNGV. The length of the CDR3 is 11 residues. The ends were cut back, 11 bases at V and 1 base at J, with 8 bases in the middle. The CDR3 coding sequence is TGTGCCTGCCGACAGAACACTGAAGCTTTCTTT. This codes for CACRQNTEAFF.

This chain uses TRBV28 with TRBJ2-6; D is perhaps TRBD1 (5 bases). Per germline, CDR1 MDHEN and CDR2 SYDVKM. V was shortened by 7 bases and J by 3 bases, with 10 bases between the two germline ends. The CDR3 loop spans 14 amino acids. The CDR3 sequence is CASIPGRGANVLTF. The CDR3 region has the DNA TGTGCCAGCATACCAGGGCGTGGGGCCAACGTCCTGACTTTC.

The CDR3 protein is CASSLGDRVEEKLFF. The CDR3 nucleotides are TGCGCCAGCAGCTTGGGGGACAGGGTCGAGGAAAAACTGTTTTTT. The V gene is TRBV5-1, the J gene TRBJ1-4, with TRBD1 matching 9 bases. V shed 0 bases, J shed 8 bases, and the junction held 5 bases outside the gene matches. The CDR3 extends over 15 amino acids. CDR1 is SGHRS and CDR2 is YFSETQ in the germline V gene.

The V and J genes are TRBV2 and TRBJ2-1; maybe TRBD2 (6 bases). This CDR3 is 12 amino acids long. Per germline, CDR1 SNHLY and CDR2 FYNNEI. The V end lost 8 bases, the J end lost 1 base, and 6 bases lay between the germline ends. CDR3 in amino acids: CASGRSYNEQFF. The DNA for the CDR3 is TGTGCCAGCGGGAGGTCCTACAATGAGCAGTTCTTC.

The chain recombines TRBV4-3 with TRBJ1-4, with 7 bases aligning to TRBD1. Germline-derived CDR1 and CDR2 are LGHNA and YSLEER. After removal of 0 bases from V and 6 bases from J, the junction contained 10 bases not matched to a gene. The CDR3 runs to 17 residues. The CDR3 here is CASSQERRGDSDEKLFF. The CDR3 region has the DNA TGCGCCAGCAGCCAAGAAAGGAGGGGGGACAGCGATGAAAAACTGTTTTTT.

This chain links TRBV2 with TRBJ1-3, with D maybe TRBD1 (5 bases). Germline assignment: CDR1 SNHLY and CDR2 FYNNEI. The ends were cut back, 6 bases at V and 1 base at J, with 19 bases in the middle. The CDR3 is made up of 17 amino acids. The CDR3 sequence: CASSLTSGGRSGNTIYF. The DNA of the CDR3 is TGTGCCAGCAGCCTGACCTCCGGGGGACGTTCTGGAAACACCATATATTTT.

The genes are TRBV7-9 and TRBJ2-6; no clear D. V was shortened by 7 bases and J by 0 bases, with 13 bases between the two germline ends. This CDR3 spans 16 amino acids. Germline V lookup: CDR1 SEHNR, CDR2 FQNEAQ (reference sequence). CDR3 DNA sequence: TGTGCCAGCATCCGCGGCGAATTCTCTGGGGCCAACGTCCTGACTTTC. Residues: CASIRGEFSGANVLTF.